What follows is one T cell receptor (beta chain) and its context. Its specific antigen is unknown. No per-base quality is available; no much larger clone lies one base away. Amplification of TCR beta CDR3 regions was carried out from RNA transcripts. The first round of RT-PCR for the TCR CDR3 was performed with the HTBI primer set and the Qiagen OneStep RT-PCR kit. Libraries were constructed in a second round of multiplex PCR, after which size selection and purification were performed. The libraries were sequenced on an Illumina HiSeq2000 using paired-end 100 bp reads. The original methods were these. SOAPnuke was used to process the raw data, throwing out any read that contained adapters or uncalled bases, had a mean Phred below 15, or lacked an exact constant-primer or identifier match. High-quality paired reads were merged using COPE v1.2.5, and each unique nucleotide sequence was defined as a clonotype. MiTCR v1.1 was used to align the clonotypes against IMGT TRBV, TRBD and TRBJ reference segments. The analysis included only V-J combinations with a frequency above 0.0001, which together covered around 99% of the repertoires. The TCS score was defined as F50 (clonal expansion) divided by E x V (chaos), with BLOSUM62-based TCRdist calculated between CDR3 peptides within each V-J. Welch's t-statistics and random forest reduced just over 500 V-J features to 13, which were used in a naive Bayes classifier (R e1071). The Morisita-Horn index was used to measure how similar the thyroid and blood repertoires were. Through fastp at Q25 and MiXCR, TCRdb rebuilt clones from the public reads, retaining in-frame beta chains. Records with the same CDR3 protein are collapsed into one entry carrying the most frequent genes and DNA. It is TCRdb's table, rather than the study itself, that gives the V and J calls and clone size. The sample contains 530,000 or so distinct CDR3 sequences, around 46% of them found a single time. More than 7.5% of the sample comes from the top ten.

This sample was taken from a study of T cells in Graves' hyperthyroidism and ophthalmopathy (dated by TCRdb to between 2017 and 2020). In terms of the full investigation: To identify distinguishing TCR V-J signatures, a discovery cohort of about 95 patients was used, comprising some 45 with Graves' ophthalmopathy and roughly 60 with stable Graves' hyperthyroidism. After sampling, hyperthyroidism patients received methimazole starting at 30 mg daily, and ophthalmopathy patients received high-dose intravenous methylprednisolone. Thyroid tissue and blood T-cell repertoires from six Graves' hyperthyroidism patients were also compared in the study. Prospective prediction of ophthalmopathy was tested in an independent validation cohort of approximately 18 hyperthyroidism patients and 17 patients who later progressed to ophthalmopathy. For training and testing, the 80 to 100 patients in the discovery cohort were randomly divided in a 7:3 ratio. According to the paper, TCR Vbeta CDR3 sequencing was carried out on roughly 130 peripheral blood samples, which came from about 45 ophthalmopathy, 80 or so hyperthyroidism and roughly 17 progressor patients.

Broad study findings and their caveats: A 13 V-J signature model separated ophthalmopathy from stable hyperthyroidism, with approximately 86% sensitivity and about 81% specificity in cross-validation and 80%/75% in testing. Most expanded thyroid clonotypes (frequency above 0.001) were also detected in blood, suggesting blood repertoires may reflect thyroid immune responses. No statistical method was used to set the sample size in advance, and investigators knew the group allocation. During validation, the model predicted progression to ophthalmopathy a median of around 6 months ahead of onset, with just under 71% sensitivity and under 85% specificity.

Stable Graves' hyperthyroidism was defined as the absence of progression to ophthalmopathy over 18 months of follow-up. Hyperthyroidism patients were newly diagnosed, had a disease duration of under 2 months, and were aged 18 to 65 years. Any patient with an uncontrolled infection, another autoimmune disease, pregnancy or lactation was excluded. Diagnoses were based on clinical symptoms, serum thyroxine and TRAb, thyroid ultrasound and orbital computed tomography. Trizol reagent was used to extract total RNA, and RNA quality was then checked on an Agilent 2100 Bioanalyzer. Between the V and J ends, shortened by 1 base and 1 base respectively, the junction contains 7 bases. The cysteine opens and the phenylalanine closes a CDR3 of 14 amino acids. CDR3 DNA only is kept here, 42 bases in frame from base 1. CDR1 and CDR2, looked up from the germline V gene, are SNHLY and FYNNEI.

The source material was peripheral blood or thyroid tissue (not recorded which). The sequence links TRBV2 to TRBJ2-5, with the D gene not confidently named. The receptor was derived from a woman aged 18-30 years with Graves' hyperthyroidism. CDR3 protein: CASSEGPIQETQYF. The sequenced DNA is TGTGCCAGCAGTGAAGGGCCGATCCAAGAGACCCAGTACTTC. Full variable domain (CDR3 extended with the reference TRBV2 and TRBJ2-5 proteins): EPEVTQTPSHQVTQMGQEVILRCVPISNHLYFYWYRQILGQKVEFLVSFYNNEISEKSEIFDDQFSVERPDGSNFTLKIRSTKLEDSAMYFCASSEGPIQETQYFGPGTRLLVL.